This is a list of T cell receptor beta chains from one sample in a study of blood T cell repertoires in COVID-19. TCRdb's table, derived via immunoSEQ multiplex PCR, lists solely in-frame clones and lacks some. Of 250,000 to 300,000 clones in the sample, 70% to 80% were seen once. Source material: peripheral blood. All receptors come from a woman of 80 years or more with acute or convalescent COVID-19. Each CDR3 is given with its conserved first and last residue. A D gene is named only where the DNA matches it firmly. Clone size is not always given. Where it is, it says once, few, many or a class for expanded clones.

DNA: TGCGCCAGCAGCCAATTGGTAGCGTACGAGCAGTACTTC
CDR3: CASSQLVAYEQYF
J: TRBJ2-7
V: TRBV4-3
size: -
D: -

DNA: TGCAGCCATACAGGGTCGAGTGAGCAGTTCTTC
CDR3: CSHTGSSEQFF
J: TRBJ2-1
V: TRBV29-1
size: -
D: -

DNA: TGTGCCAGCAGTTTGGGGCTGGGCTACACCTTC
CDR3: CASSLGLGYTF
J: TRBJ1-2
V: TRBV12-3/TRBV12-4
size: -
D: -

DNA: TGTGCCAGCAGTTACCTACAGGGGACGGGAGGCTACACCTTC
CDR3: CASSYLQGTGGYTF
J: TRBJ1-2
V: TRBV6-5
size: -
D: TRBD1

DNA: TGTGCCAGCTCACGGGCAGGGGCCGGCAATGAGCAGTTCTTC
CDR3: CASSRAGAGNEQFF
J: TRBJ2-1
V: TRBV18
size: -
D: -

DNA: TGTGCCAGCAGCCTGATGGGACAGGGATTGGATGGCTACACCTTC
CDR3: CASSLMGQGLDGYTF
J: TRBJ1-2
V: TRBV5-5
size: -
D: TRBD1

DNA: TGCGCCAGCAGCTTGGTTGGGCTAAGCACAGATACGCAGTATTTT
CDR3: CASSLVGLSTDTQYF
J: TRBJ2-3
V: TRBV5-1
size: -
D: -

DNA: TGTGCTAGTGGTTTGAGGTCTAGCGGGAGCGGGGAGCTGTTTTTT
CDR3: CASGLRSSGSGELFF
J: TRBJ2-2
V: TRBV12-5
size: -
D: TRBD2

DNA: TGCAGTGCTAGTACTGGTCGAGGGAATCAGCCCCAGCATTTT
CDR3: CSASTGRGNQPQHF
J: TRBJ1-5
V: TRBV20-1
size: -
D: -

DNA: TGTGCCAGCAGCCCAGGGGGCAGCTATGGCTACACCTTC
CDR3: CASSPGGSYGYTF
J: TRBJ1-2
V: TRBV6-5
size: -
D: TRBD1

DNA: TGTGCCTGGAGAACAGGGAACTTCAATGGCTACACCTTC
CDR3: CAWRTGNFNGYTF
J: TRBJ1-2
V: TRBV30
size: -
D: -

DNA: TGCGCCAGCAGCCCTAACGCAGATACGCAGTATTTT
CDR3: CASSPNADTQYF
J: TRBJ2-3
V: TRBV5-1
size: few
D: -

DNA: TGTGCCAGATCCAGGGGAGGGAGTCAGCCCCAGCATTTT
CDR3: CARSRGGSQPQHF
J: TRBJ1-5
V: TRBV7-5
size: few
D: -

DNA: TGTGCCAGCAGCTTAGGCCGGACAGGGGATGGAAATTCACCCCTCCACTTT
CDR3: CASSLGRTGDGNSPLHF
J: TRBJ1-6
V: TRBV7-2
size: -
D: TRBD1

DNA: TGTGCCTGGAGTATGGGGCGCTCTGGAAACACCATATATTTT
CDR3: CAWSMGRSGNTIYF
J: TRBJ1-3
V: TRBV30
size: -
D: -

DNA: TGTGCCAGCAGTTTAGAGGGTGGCTACACCTTC
CDR3: CASSLEGGYTF
J: TRBJ1-2
V: TRBV28
size: -
D: -

DNA: TGTGCCAGCAGCCAACAACTAGCCGGGGAGCTGTTTTTT
CDR3: CASSQQLAGELFF
J: TRBJ2-2
V: TRBV3-1/TRBV3-2
size: -
D: -

DNA: TGTGCCAGCAGTACTAACAGGCTGGGGAACACCGGGGAGCTGTTTTTT
CDR3: CASSTNRLGNTGELFF
J: TRBJ2-2
V: TRBV6-2/TRBV6-3
size: -
D: -

DNA: TGTGCCAGCAGCCAAGAAGCGGGACTAGCGGGAGGAGCACGCTACGAGCAGTACTTC
CDR3: CASSQEAGLAGGARYEQYF
J: TRBJ2-7
V: TRBV4-2
size: -
D: TRBD2

DNA: TGCGCCAGCAGCCAAGCGAGGCTCGGGCAGTTCTTC
CDR3: CASSQARLGQFF
J: TRBJ2-1
V: TRBV4-1
size: -
D: -

DNA: TGCGCCAGCAGCACAATGACAGGGAGGTATGGCTACACCTTC
CDR3: CASSTMTGRYGYTF
J: TRBJ1-2
V: TRBV5-1
size: -
D: TRBD1

DNA: TGCGCCAGCAGCTTGGAGGGACAGGGCAATTCTGAAGCTTTCTTT
CDR3: CASSLEGQGNSEAFF
J: TRBJ1-1
V: TRBV5-1
size: -
D: TRBD1

DNA: TGTGCCAGCAGCAATGACAGGGCTAATTCACCCCTCCACTTT
CDR3: CASSNDRANSPLHF
J: TRBJ1-6
V: TRBV7-2
size: -
D: TRBD1

DNA: TGTGCCAGTACCCAGGCGGGGCTAGGCTATGGCTACACCTTC
CDR3: CASTQAGLGYGYTF
J: TRBJ1-2
V: TRBV19
size: -
D: -

DNA: TGTGCCAGCAGTCCCCCCCGGGACAGGGGGTACGAGCAGTACTTC
CDR3: CASSPPRDRGYEQYF
J: TRBJ2-7
V: TRBV21-1
size: few
D: -

DNA: TGTGCCAGCAACGAACAGGTGCGGGAGCAGTTCTTC
CDR3: CASNEQVREQFF
J: TRBJ2-1
V: TRBV6-4
size: few
D: -

DNA: TGTGCCAGCAGCTTAGGCTTTGGACAGGGGACCTACGAGCAGTACTTC
CDR3: CASSLGFGQGTYEQYF
J: TRBJ2-7
V: TRBV7-2
size: -
D: TRBD1

DNA: TGTGCCAGCAGTTTATCGGGAACCGGGCAAGGGGCGGTGGAAGCTTTCTTT
CDR3: CASSLSGTGQGAVEAFF
J: TRBJ1-1
V: TRBV27
size: -
D: -

DNA: TGCGCCAGCAGGTGGGGCCCAGATACGCAGTATTTT
CDR3: CASRWGPDTQYF
J: TRBJ2-3
V: TRBV5-1
size: -
D: -

DNA: TGTGCCAGCAGTGAATCCGCGGGCCAGGTCTTTGGAAACACCATATATTTT
CDR3: CASSESAGQVFGNTIYF
J: TRBJ1-3
V: TRBV6-1
size: -
D: -

DNA: TGCGCCAGCAGCCAAGATTGGTCGGGAGGCTACGTGCAGTACTTC
CDR3: CASSQDWSGGYVQYF
J: TRBJ2-7
V: TRBV4-3
size: -
D: TRBD2

DNA: TGTGCCAGCAGTGACCCGGTTAACTATGGCTACACCTTC
CDR3: CASSDPVNYGYTF
J: TRBJ1-2
V: TRBV2
size: -
D: -

DNA: TGTGCCAGCAGCTTAGGCCGGGGGGAGACCCAGTACTTC
CDR3: CASSLGRGETQYF
J: TRBJ2-5
V: TRBV7-9
size: -
D: -

DNA: TGTGCCAGCAGCTTAGCTCTAGCGGCGGCAGATACGCAGTATTTT
CDR3: CASSLALAAADTQYF
J: TRBJ2-3
V: TRBV7-2
size: once
D: TRBD2

DNA: TGCGCCAGCAGCCAAGATGGGACAGGGAATAGCAATCAGCCCCAGCATTTT
CDR3: CASSQDGTGNSNQPQHF
J: TRBJ1-5
V: TRBV4-3
size: -
D: TRBD1

DNA: TGTGCCAGTAACACCCGCCCGGGACAGGAGGTCGATGGCTACACCTTC
CDR3: CASNTRPGQEVDGYTF
J: TRBJ1-2
V: TRBV19
size: -
D: TRBD1

DNA: TGTGCCAGCGAAGGGCACAGGCGGGGGACCGGGGAGCTGTTTTTT
CDR3: CASEGHRRGTGELFF
J: TRBJ2-2
V: TRBV2
size: once
D: TRBD2

DNA: TGTGCCAGCAGCTTAGCCCTAGCGAGCACAGATACGCAGTATTTT
CDR3: CASSLALASTDTQYF
J: TRBJ2-3
V: TRBV7-2
size: -
D: -

DNA: TGTGCCACCAGTGATTCCGGGACTAGCGGACGATATACGCAGTATTTT
CDR3: CATSDSGTSGRYTQYF
J: TRBJ2-3
V: TRBV24-1
size: -
D: TRBD2

DNA: TGCGCCAGCAGCCAAGATGCCGGTACTGGGGCCAACGTCCTGACTTTC
CDR3: CASSQDAGTGANVLTF
J: TRBJ2-6
V: TRBV4-1
size: -
D: -

DNA: TGTGCCAGCAGACTTGAACAGGGGGCCACTGAAGCTTTCTTT
CDR3: CASRLEQGATEAFF
J: TRBJ1-1
V: TRBV6-5
size: few
D: TRBD1

DNA: TGTGCCAGCAGTGAAGGGCTGCTTACTCGGGTCGAGCAGTACTTC
CDR3: CASSEGLLTRVEQYF
J: TRBJ2-7
V: TRBV6-1
size: -
D: -

DNA: TGTGCCAGCAGCCAAGGGAGGGGTAATCCGTTCTTC
CDR3: CASSQGRGNPFF
J: TRBJ2-1
V: TRBV3-1/TRBV3-2
size: -
D: -

DNA: TGTGCCAGCAGTAGGGAAGGGGTGTCAATCGGCTACACCTTC
CDR3: CASSREGVSIGYTF
J: TRBJ1-2
V: TRBV27
size: -
D: -

DNA: TGTGCCTGGAGTACAGGGCTGGGCTATGGCTACACCTTC
CDR3: CAWSTGLGYGYTF
J: TRBJ1-2
V: TRBV30
size: few
D: -

DNA: TGTGCCAGCAGTGTGCCTAGGACAAGCACAGATACGCAGTATTTT
CDR3: CASSVPRTSTDTQYF
J: TRBJ2-3
V: TRBV2
size: -
D: -

DNA: TGTGCCAGCAGCGCCCAGGAACTCTGCACCTTC
CDR3: CASSAQELCTF
J: TRBJ1-2
V: TRBV7-9
size: -
D: -

DNA: TGTGCCAGCACCCAACCGGGATATGGGTCCTACAATGAGCAGTTCTTC
CDR3: CASTQPGYGSYNEQFF
J: TRBJ2-1
V: TRBV7-9
size: few
D: -

DNA: TGTGCCAGCAGCTTACAAGGGGCGACTGAGCAGTTCTTC
CDR3: CASSLQGATEQFF
J: TRBJ2-1
V: TRBV7-9
size: -
D: -

DNA: TGTGCCACCAGCAGGGGGGACAGCACTAACTATGGCTACACCTTC
CDR3: CATSRGDSTNYGYTF
J: TRBJ1-2
V: TRBV15
size: -
D: TRBD1

DNA: TGTGCCAGCCAGACAGTCTTCACCGGGGAGCTGTTTTTT
CDR3: CASQTVFTGELFF
J: TRBJ2-2
V: TRBV12-3/TRBV12-4
size: -
D: -

DNA: TGTGCCAGCAGCTTAGTTACAGCCAACTTGCAGACCCAGTACTTC
CDR3: CASSLVTANLQTQYF
J: TRBJ2-5
V: TRBV7-2
size: -
D: -

DNA: TGTGCCAGCAGCCGGGAGAGGTGGCAGTACTTC
CDR3: CASSRERWQYF
J: TRBJ2-7
V: TRBV6-2/TRBV6-3
size: few
D: -

DNA: TGTGCCAGCAGTTACGGTACGGCGCGGGTATACGAGCAGTACTTC
CDR3: CASSYGTARVYEQYF
J: TRBJ2-7
V: TRBV6-5
size: -
D: -

DNA: TGTGCCACCAGCAGGGACCTCCCCGGGACAGGGGCTAAAGCTTTCTTT
CDR3: CATSRDLPGTGAKAFF
J: TRBJ1-1
V: TRBV15
size: -
D: TRBD1

DNA: TGTGCCAGCAGTTTAGCGACAGCGAATTCACCCCTCCACTTT
CDR3: CASSLATANSPLHF
J: TRBJ1-6
V: TRBV27
size: -
D: -

DNA: TGTGCCAGCAGTCATTACGGGACAGCATCAGATACGCAGTATTTT
CDR3: CASSHYGTASDTQYF
J: TRBJ2-3
V: TRBV11-1
size: -
D: TRBD1

DNA: TGCGCCAGCAGCATGAGCATACCGAACACTGAAGCTTTCTTT
CDR3: CASSMSIPNTEAFF
J: TRBJ1-1
V: TRBV5-1
size: -
D: -

DNA: TGTGCCAGCAGTGAACAGGGGGGAAGCAATCAGCCCCAGCATTTT
CDR3: CASSEQGGSNQPQHF
J: TRBJ1-5
V: TRBV6-1
size: -
D: TRBD1